Following are 13 T cell receptor beta chains from one sample sequenced in a study of response to subunit inactivated influenza vaccine. One entry per CDR3 protein results from TCRdb running MiXCR on the RT-PCR reads. The sample holds hundreds of thousands of distinct CDR3 sequences, less than 20% seen once. Sequencing was performed on PBMCs from blood, taken roughly 5 days after vaccination. These receptors all come from a man between 50 and 59 years old who received an inactivated influenza vaccine.

This clonotype was seen only a few times. The chain recombines TRBV12-3 or TRBV12-4 with TRBJ1-3; D is unclear. V lost 10 bases and J lost 0, with 7 bases in between. This CDR3 is built from 12 residues. In DNA, the CDR3 is TGTGCCATCTCAGCCTCTGGAAACACCATATATTTT. Encoded protein: CAISASGNTIYF.

This clonotype was observed a few times. The chain couples TRBV20-1 to TRBJ2-5; D unresolved. The CDR3 totals 14 residues. Germline loops: CDR1 DFQATT, CDR2 SNEGSKA (reference sequence). The ends were cut back, 2 bases at V and 2 bases at J, with 12 bases in the middle. The CDR3 DNA sequence: TGCAGTGCTAGAACTCCACAGCTACAAGAGACCCAGTACTTC. Its translation: CSARTPQLQETQYF.

V gene TRBV15 combines with J gene TRBJ1-2; possibly TRBD1 for D (6 bases). V lost 0 bases, J lost 8 bases, and 19 bases lay in between. The germline V gene has CDR1 LNHNV and CDR2 YYDKDF (reference sequence). The CDR3 spans 16 residues. The CDR3 bases are TGTGCCACCAGCAGAGATTCGGGGGCGCAGTATCCGGGCTACACCTTC. Protein sequence: CATSRDSGAQYPGYTF.

This clonotype was observed a handful of times. The chain is built from TRBV4-1 and TRBJ1-5; possibly TRBD1 for D (5 bases). Germline V CDR1 and CDR2: MGHRA, YSYEKL. This CDR3 is 16 amino acids long. V was shortened by 4 bases and J by 7 bases, with 20 bases between the two germline ends. This CDR3 reads CASSPLSGPRGQPQHF. CDR3 bases: TGCGCCAGCAGCCCCTTATCCGGGCCGAGGGGACAGCCCCAGCATTTT.

The V gene is TRBV3-1, the J gene TRBJ2-1, with TRBD1 matching over 9 bases. Germline CDR1 and CDR2: LGHDT and YNNKEL (reference sequence). V was pared by 4 bases and J by 8 bases, with 9 bases of the junction left unmatched. The CDR3 spans 15 residues. The chain's CDR3 is CASSPGTGISHEQFF. CDR3 coding DNA: TGTGCCAGCAGCCCTGGGACAGGGATTAGCCATGAGCAGTTCTTC.

The rearrangement uses TRBV5-6 and TRBJ1-1, with D possibly matching TRBD1 (6 bases). CDR1 is SGHDT, CDR2 YYEEEE, per germline. Trimming stripped 0 bases from V and 9 bases from J, with 12 bases between. The CDR3 consists of 13 residues. DNA for the CDR3: TGTGCCAGCAGCTTGGGGACAGTGGGTAAAGCTTTCTTT. This codes for CASSLGTVGKAFF.

At least ten counts were recorded for this clonotype. The rearrangement links TRBV12-3 or TRBV12-4 to TRBJ1-4, with D possibly being TRBD1 (6 bases). This CDR3 has 15 amino acids. V was shortened by 6 bases and J by 7 bases, with 18 bases between the two germline ends. DNA for the CDR3: TGTGCCAGCAGCGCTCTACAGGGAACCGGTGAAAAACTGTTTTTT. It codes for CASSALQGTGEKLFF.

The sample holds many counts of this clonotype. One end of the junction fails to match germline, which may point to a read error. This sequence joins TRBV12-3 or TRBV12-4 and TRBJ2-1, with D uncertain. The CDR3 runs 13 residues. This chain's CDR3 is CASSLGNYNEQFF. CDR3 nucleotide sequence: TGTGCCAGCAGCTTAGGGAATTACAATGAGCAGTTCTTC.

The chain combines TRBV5-4 with TRBJ2-3; D is unresolved. This CDR3 is built from 15 residues. Trimming stripped 0 bases from V and 4 bases from J, with 12 bases between. Per the germline V gene, CDR1 is SGHNT and CDR2 is YYREEE (reference sequence). This chain's CDR3 is CASSLASRIADTQYF. CDR3 DNA sequence: TGTGCCAGCAGCTTGGCCAGTAGGATCGCAGATACGCAGTATTTT.

In this sample, this clonotype turned up a few times. The chain recombines TRBV4-2 with TRBJ2-1; 10 nucleotides align to TRBD2. From germline, CDR1 is LGHNA and CDR2 YNFKEQ. The CDR3 totals 16 residues. Trimming cost V 3 bases and J 10 bases; bases outside gene matches: 12. DNA for the CDR3: TGTGCCAGCAGCCATGTAGCGGGGGGACTCAAAACCGAGCAGTTCTTC. This gives the protein CASSHVAGGLKTEQFF.

The rearrangement links TRBV7-2 to TRBJ2-6, with a weak D call TRBD2 (6 bases). The germline CDR1 and CDR2 sequences are SGHTA and FQGNSA. The CDR3 is 17 residues long. Trimming left V 5 bases short and J 3 bases short, with 17 bases between. The CDR3 region has the DNA TGTGCCAGCAGCAGACAAGACGGGGGATTTGGGGCCAACGTCCTGACTTTC. This gives the protein CASSRQDGGFGANVLTF.

This clonotype turned up a few times. The gene calls are TRBV29-1 and TRBJ2-3, with D unclear. CDR3 length: 13 residues. Per the germline V gene, CDR1 is SQVTM and CDR2 is ANQGSEA. Written as DNA, the CDR3 is TGCGGGTTTGTGCAGCCTCTCACAGATACGCAGTATTTT. This codes for CGFVQPLTDTQYF.

The J gene is TRBJ2-3, the V gene TRBV29-1; a weak D match, TRBD1 (5 bases). The germline V gene has CDR1 SQVTM and CDR2 ANQGSEA. V was trimmed by 1 base and J by 4 bases, leaving 18 bases between them. This CDR3 is built from 16 residues. The CDR3 here is CSVEVSTASLSDTQYF. CDR3 sequence (DNA): TGCAGCGTTGAAGTTTCGACAGCCAGTCTTTCAGATACGCAGTATTTT.